The 15 T cell receptor beta chains reported below all come from one sample, sequenced in a study of T cell changes during pregnancy in multiple sclerosis. Sequenced by immunoSEQ multiplex PCR; TCRdb stores in-frame clones only, minus some. The sample holds more than 15,000 clones, approximately 84% seen once. Sample: CD8+ T cells from peripheral blood mononuclear cells, taken in the third trimester of pregnancy. Source of these receptors: a female donor in good health, enrolled as a control in a pregnancy study.

The chain is built from TRBV27 and TRBJ1-2, with 11 bases matching TRBD1. Trimming at V came to 4 bases and at J to 7 bases, leaving 5 bases not matched to a gene. The germline V gene encodes CDR1 MNHEY and CDR2 SMNVEV (reference sequence). This CDR3 is 14 amino acids long. For the CDR3, the DNA is TGTGCCAGCAGTTCTGGACAGGGGGCGAGTGGCTACACCTTC. This codes for CASSSGQGASGYTF.

The chain employs TRBV7-8 and TRBJ2-5; 9 bases are shared with TRBD2. Germline assignment: CDR1 SGHVS and CDR2 FQNEAQ. The CDR3 extends over 16 amino acids. V trimming: 8 bases; J trimming: 5 bases; junction bases outside the gene matches: 15. The CDR3: CASWALGAGGLETQYF. The CDR3 DNA follows: TGTGCCAGCTGGGCTCTGGGTGCGGGAGGGTTGGAGACCCAGTACTTC.

This clone was seen a single time. This chain joins TRBV7-9 and TRBJ1-2; 8 bases are shared with TRBD1. V gave up 5 bases and J gave up 3 bases; unmatched junction bases: 11. The CDR3 loop spans 16 amino acids. CDR1 is SEHNR and CDR2 is FQNEAQ in the germline V gene (reference sequence). The CDR3 loop is CASSGYRETGDYGYTF. The DNA for the CDR3 is TGTGCCAGCAGCGGCTACAGGGAGACAGGGGACTATGGCTACACCTTC. The full variable domain, in which reference TRBV7-9 and TRBJ1-2 provide the parts outside the CDR3, is DTGVSQNPRHKITKRGQNVTFRCDPISEHNRLYWYRQTLGQGPEFLTYFQNEAQLEKSRLLSDRFSAERPKGSFSTLEIQRTEQGDSAMYLCASSGYRETGDYGYTFGSGTRLTVV.

In this sample, this clone is medium-sized. V is TRBV19 and J is TRBJ1-2; tentatively, D is TRBD1 (5 bases). This CDR3 has 13 amino acids. Germline loops: CDR1 LNHDA, CDR2 SQIVND (reference sequence). V was clipped by 3 bases and J by 6 bases, with 11 bases between them. The CDR3 loop reads CASSIWTPDGYTF. The CDR3 DNA reads as TGTGCCAGTAGTATTTGGACACCCGATGGCTACACCTTC.

The chain uses TRBV6-5 and TRBJ2-5, with TRBD1 matching 9 bases. The germline V gene has CDR1 MNHEY and CDR2 SVGAGI. Trimming took 6 bases from V and 5 from J; bases not matched to a gene: 10. This CDR3 has 15 amino acids. CDR3 loop: CASSRLDRGSETQYF. The CDR3 coding sequence is TGTGCCAGCAGCCGACTGGACAGGGGAAGCGAGACCCAGTACTTC.

J is TRBJ2-7 and V is TRBV6-5; TRBD1 matches at 11 bases. The V gene end was trimmed by 2 bases and the J gene end by 1 base; junction bases not matched to a gene: 1. Germline CDR1 is MNHEY and CDR2 is SVGAGI. This CDR3 contains 15 residues. CDR3 amino acids: CASSYGTGGSYEQYF. CDR3 nucleotide sequence: TGTGCCAGCAGTTACGGGACAGGGGGATCCTACGAGCAGTACTTC.

V usage is TRBV6-5 and J usage is TRBJ2-7; 9 bases match TRBD1. Unmatched junction bases numbered 2, after V lost 2 bases and J lost 3 bases. The CDR3 is 14 amino acids. The germline V gene has CDR1 MNHEY and CDR2 SVGAGI. The CDR3 DNA is TGTGCCAGCAGTTACAGACAGGGGGGCTACGAGCAGTACTTC. Protein product: CASSYRQGGYEQYF.

CDR3 sequence reads: CASSSSGGVSGELFF. CDR3 bases: TGTGCCAGTAGCTCTAGCGGGGGGGTATCCGGGGAGCTGTTTTTT. The rearrangement links TRBV19 to TRBJ2-2; TRBD2 matches at 12 bases. The J segment lost 6 bases and the V segment lost 6 bases, leaving 5 bases of the junction unmatched. CDR3 length equals 15 residues. The germline gives CDR1 LNHDA, CDR2 SQIVND (reference sequence). Full variable domain (remainder filled in from reference TRBV19 and TRBJ2-2): DGGITQSPKYLFRKEGQNVTLSCEQNLNHDAMYWYRQDPGQGLRLIYYSQIVNDFQKGDIAEGYSVSREKKESFPLTVTSAQKNPTAFYLCASSSSGGVSGELFFGEGSRLTVL.

This clone rates as medium-sized. V and J are TRBV7-9 and TRBJ1-5; no reliable D call. CDR1 is SEHNR, CDR2 FQNEAQ, per germline (reference sequence). Trimming pared 1 base from V and 6 bases from J, leaving 13 bases between. The CDR3 consists of 15 residues. The CDR3 sequence: CASSLGGISGQPQHF. CDR3 coding DNA: TGTGCCAGCAGCTTAGGAGGGATATCTGGTCAGCCCCAGCATTTT.

The chain recombines TRBV27 with TRBJ2-2; D gene unclear. V lost 4 bases to trimming and J lost 4 bases, with 13 bases between them. Germline V CDR1 and CDR2: MNHEY, SMNVEV (reference sequence). The length of the CDR3 is 15 residues. CDR3 nucleotides: TGTGCCAGCAGTTACACGGGTACGGGCACCGGGGAGCTGTTTTTT. This codes for CASSYTGTGTGELFF.

This chain joins TRBV7-9 and TRBJ2-4; the match to TRBD2 covers 8 bases. Germline loops: CDR1 SEHNR, CDR2 FQNEAQ (reference sequence). V was clipped by 5 bases and J by 3 bases; unmatched bases: 18. The CDR3 has 19 amino acids. The CDR3 DNA reads as TGTGCCAGCAGCGGTCCGGGTGAACGGGAGGGCGGGGTCAAAAACATTCAGTACTTC. Its protein is CASSGPGEREGGVKNIQYF.

The V gene is TRBV4-2, the J gene TRBJ2-5; D not certain. The CDR3 spans 19 residues. CDR1 and CDR2 from the germline V gene are LGHNA and YNFKEQ. Trimming left V 0 bases short and J 0 bases short, with 20 bases between. CDR3 sequence: CASSQERSRFGGHQETQYF. CDR3 DNA sequence: TGTGCCAGCAGCCAAGAGAGATCCCGCTTTGGCGGCCACCAAGAGACCCAGTACTTC.

This clone was seen just once. The chain uses TRBV6-1 and TRBJ1-2, with D uncertain. V lost 4 bases and J lost 6, with 9 bases in between. Germline CDR1 reads MNHNS; CDR2 reads SASEGT. The length of the CDR3 is 12 residues. This CDR3 reads CASSVEVHGYTF. The CDR3 DNA follows: TGTGCCAGCAGTGTCGAGGTTCATGGCTACACCTTC.

By frequency in the sample, this clone is medium-sized. V gene TRBV4-3 combines with J gene TRBJ2-1; D gene unclear. Germline lookup yields CDR1 LGHNA and CDR2 YSLEER. V dropped 3 bases and J dropped 4 bases, with 4 bases sitting between them. The CDR3 has 12 residues. The CDR3 reads CASSHNYNEQFF. The DNA of the CDR3 is TGCGCCAGCAGCCACAATTACAATGAGCAGTTCTTC.

The chain employs TRBV6-1 and TRBJ1-5; no clear D. CDR3 size: 15 residues. The ends were cut back, 5 bases at V and 3 bases at J, with 14 bases in the middle. Germline V gene data show CDR1 as MNHNS and CDR2 as SASEGT. CDR3 nucleotide sequence: TGTGCCAGCAGTCCCCGCTATCGGGACAATCAGCCCCAGCATTTT. Its protein product is CASSPRYRDNQPQHF.